These T cell receptor beta chains were read from a single sample in a study of blood T cell repertoires in COVID-19. TCRdb keeps only in-frame clones here, not all; method: immunoSEQ multiplex PCR. The data show roughly 230,000 clones, with roughly 81% seen just once and under 4.5% held by the top ten. Sequences were obtained from peripheral blood. These receptors were obtained from a man aged 50 to 60 with acute or convalescent COVID-19. CDR3s include the opening cysteine and the closing phenylalanine or tryptophan. A D gene is named only where the DNA matches it firmly. Where a row states a size, it is once, few, many or the class of an expanded clone; other rows omit it.

cdr3_nt cdr3_aa v_call clone_size d_call j_call
TGTGCCAGCAGCTTTAGATTTGCGAGGGAGCAGTACTTC CASSFRFAREQYF TRBV13 NA NA TRBJ2-7
TGTGCCAGCGGAGCGGGATGGGCGAACACTGAAGCTTTCTTT CASGAGWANTEAFF TRBV13 NA NA TRBJ1-1
TGTGCCAGCAGCTTAACCAGGAACACCGGGGAGCTGTTTTTT CASSLTRNTGELFF TRBV7-3 NA NA TRBJ2-2
TGTGCCAGCAGTCCCGGGACAGGGATAAGCGAGCAGTACTTC CASSPGTGISEQYF TRBV27 NA TRBD1 TRBJ2-7
TGTGCCAGCAGCCCTGTCGGGACAGACTACGAGCAGTACTTC CASSPVGTDYEQYF TRBV14 once TRBD1 TRBJ2-7
TGTGCCAGCACCGACGTAGGGGGCAACTCACCCCTCCACTTT CASTDVGGNSPLHF TRBV2 NA TRBD1 TRBJ1-6
TGCGCCAGCAGCCTGTGGGACAGCCCTTACGAGCAGTACTTC CASSLWDSPYEQYF TRBV5-1 NA TRBD1 TRBJ2-7
TGTGCCAGCAGCGTAGGGGGACAGGCCTCTGGAAACACCATATATTTT CASSVGGQASGNTIYF TRBV9 NA TRBD1 TRBJ1-3
TGTGCCAGCAGCTTAGAGACAGCCCCGGGCTACGAGCAGTACTTC CASSLETAPGYEQYF TRBV11-2 NA NA TRBJ2-7
TGTGCCAGCACCGTGGGGGGGGGTTCCTACGAGCAGTACTTC CASTVGGGSYEQYF TRBV11-2 NA TRBD2 TRBJ2-7
TGTGCCAGCAGCTTGGGACAGGGCCTAGGCGAGCAGTACTTC CASSLGQGLGEQYF TRBV11-3 once TRBD1 TRBJ2-7
TGCGCCAGCAGCCAAGATGGACGGGGGGCACTCTATAATTCACCCCTCCACTTT CASSQDGRGALYNSPLHF TRBV4-1 NA NA TRBJ1-6
TGTGCCAGTAGGGAGGGGAGCCTAGAGAACACTGAAGCTTTCTTT CASREGSLENTEAFF TRBV19 NA NA TRBJ1-1
TGTGCCTGGTGGACAGGAAATAGCAATCAGCCCCAGCATTTT CAWWTGNSNQPQHF TRBV30 NA TRBD1 TRBJ1-5
TGTGCCAGCTCAGTTCATGCAGGGTTTGAAAACACCATATATTTT CASSVHAGFENTIYF TRBV9 once NA TRBJ1-3
TGCGCCAGCAGTGACAGGAACACCGGGGAGCTGTTTTTT CASSDRNTGELFF TRBV10-1 NA NA TRBJ2-2
TGTGCCAGCAGTTCCGGGACTAGGGGGTACGAGCAGTACTTC CASSSGTRGYEQYF TRBV6-5 few TRBD2 TRBJ2-7
TGTGCCAGCAGCCAAGATGAGGCCCACGAGCAGTACTTC CASSQDEAHEQYF TRBV3-1/TRBV3-2 NA NA TRBJ2-7